These 5 T cell receptor beta chains were sequenced from one sample in a study of cytomegalovirus exposure and HLA in healthy donors. PCR primers comprised 60 Vbeta and 13 Jbeta primers. TCRdb keeps only in-frame clones here, not all; method: immunoSEQ multiplex PCR. The sample consists of 150,000 to 200,000 clones, about three quarters of them appearing once. The sample taken for sequencing was PBMCs. The source of these receptors is a female donor in good health and CMV-seronegative.

The chain links TRBV6-5 to TRBJ2-2; D is unclear. CDR1 MNHEY and CDR2 SVGAGI come from the germline V gene. The CDR3 contains 12 residues. Trimming took 3 bases from V and 6 from J, leaving 5 bases between them. CDR3 residues: CASSYEAGELFF. For the CDR3, the DNA is TGTGCCAGCAGTTATGAGGCCGGGGAGCTGTTTTTT.

This sequence joins TRBV7-9 and TRBJ2-1; 9 bases map to TRBD1. The germline gives CDR1 SEHNR, CDR2 FQNEAQ (reference sequence). With 5 bases clipped from V and 2 bases from J, the junction kept 7 bases outside the gene matches. CDR3 length: 16 residues. CDR3 sequence: CASSPWTGATYNEQFF. CDR3 nucleotides: TGTGCCAGCAGCCCATGGACAGGGGCGACCTACAATGAGCAGTTCTTC.

The chain carries TRBV2 and TRBJ2-3, with TRBD2 identical over 7 bases. CDR3 length equals 14 residues. The trim removed 11 bases at V and 1 base at J, leaving 9 bases unmatched. Germline CDR1 is SNHLY and CDR2 is FYNNEI. CDR3: CADKGSGGTDTQYF. For the CDR3, the DNA is TGTGCCGACAAGGGCAGCGGGGGCACAGATACGCAGTATTTT.

This chain connects TRBV5-1 to TRBJ1-2; TRBD1 might be the D (5 bases). V lost 0 bases, J lost 4 bases, and 10 bases lay in between. Germline CDR1 reads SGHRS; CDR2 reads YFSETQ. The CDR3 extends over 14 amino acids. The CDR3 is CASSLEGFGYGYTF. DNA for the CDR3: TGCGCCAGCAGCTTGGAGGGGTTTGGCTATGGCTACACCTTC.

A few counts support this clone. The chain combines TRBV11-2 with TRBJ2-3; 8 bases map to TRBD2. The V and J ends lost 5 bases and 4 bases, in that order; junction bases with no gene match: 8. The CDR3 is 15 residues long. Germline V CDR1 and CDR2: SGHAT, FQNNGV. The CDR3 here is CASSPWREEADTQYF. The CDR3 DNA reads as TGTGCCAGCAGCCCGTGGCGGGAGGAGGCAGATACGCAGTATTTT. Looking up the rest from reference TRBV11-2 and TRBJ2-3 gives the full variable domain: EAGVAQSPRYKIIEKRQSVAFWCNPISGHATLYWYQQILGQGPKLLIQFQNNGVVDDSQLPKDRFSAERLKGVDSTLKIQPAKLEDSAVYLCASSPWREEADTQYFGPGTRLTVL.